This T cell receptor (beta chain) originates from a study of blood T cells in healthy people across ages. About the research overall: The capture of about one barcoded beta molecule per two T cells was achieved by template switching.

Study-wide results and limits: Greater diversity and more naive CD4+ cells were seen in long-lived donors than in aged donors. Older age went with lower TCR beta diversity per million T cells, in a roughly linear way.

A sample-barcoded 5' primer and a J-beta primer mix were used in a second PCR of about 7 to 11 cycles. Tags on each cDNA molecule came from a template-switch adaptor with 12 random nucleotides. TCRdb recomputed calls from the 5' RACE reads with MiXCR, one row per CDR3 protein. The table shows about 1.4 million distinct CDR3 sequences, with approximately 59% occurring only once. This clonotype showed up just a few times. The antigen is not known. CDR1 and CDR2 from the germline V gene are SEHNR and FQNEAQ (reference sequence). The V end lost 5 bases, the J end lost 0 bases, and 17 bases lay between the germline ends. The CDR3 has 16 amino acids.

V gene TRBV7-9 combines with J gene TRBJ2-7; D is possibly TRBD1 or TRBD2 (5 bases each). This TCR was sampled from a man between 18 and 35 years old in good health. The sample was blood. CDR3 in DNA: TGTGCCAGCAGCCCGCCCTGGGACCATTCCTCCTACGAGCAGTACTTC. Translation: CASSPPWDHSSYEQYF.